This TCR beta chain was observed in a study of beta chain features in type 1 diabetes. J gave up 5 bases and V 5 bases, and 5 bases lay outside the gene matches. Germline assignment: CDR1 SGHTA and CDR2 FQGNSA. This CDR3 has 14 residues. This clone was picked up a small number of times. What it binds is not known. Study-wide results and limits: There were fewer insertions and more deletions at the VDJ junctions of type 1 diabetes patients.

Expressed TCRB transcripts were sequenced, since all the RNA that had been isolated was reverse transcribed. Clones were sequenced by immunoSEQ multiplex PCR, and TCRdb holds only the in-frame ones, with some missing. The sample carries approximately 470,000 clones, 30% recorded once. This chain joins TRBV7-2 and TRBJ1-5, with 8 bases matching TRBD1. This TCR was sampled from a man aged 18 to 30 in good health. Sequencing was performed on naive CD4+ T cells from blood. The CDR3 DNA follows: TGTGCCAGCAGCGCAGACAGGGGATATCAGCCCCAGCATTTT. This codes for CASSADRGYQPQHF.